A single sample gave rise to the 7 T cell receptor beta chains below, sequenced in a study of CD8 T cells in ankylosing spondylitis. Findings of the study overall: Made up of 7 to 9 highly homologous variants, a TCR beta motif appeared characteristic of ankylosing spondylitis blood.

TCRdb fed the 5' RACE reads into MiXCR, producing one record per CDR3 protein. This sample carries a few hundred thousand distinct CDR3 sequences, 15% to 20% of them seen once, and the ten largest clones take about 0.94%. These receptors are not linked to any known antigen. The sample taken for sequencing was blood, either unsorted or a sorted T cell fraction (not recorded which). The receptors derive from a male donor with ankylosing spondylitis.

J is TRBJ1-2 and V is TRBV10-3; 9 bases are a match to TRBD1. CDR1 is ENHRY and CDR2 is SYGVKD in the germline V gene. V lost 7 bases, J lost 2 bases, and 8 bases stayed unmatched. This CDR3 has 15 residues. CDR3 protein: CAINTGTGINYGYTF. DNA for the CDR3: TGTGCCATCAATACCGGGACAGGGATAAACTATGGCTACACCTTC.

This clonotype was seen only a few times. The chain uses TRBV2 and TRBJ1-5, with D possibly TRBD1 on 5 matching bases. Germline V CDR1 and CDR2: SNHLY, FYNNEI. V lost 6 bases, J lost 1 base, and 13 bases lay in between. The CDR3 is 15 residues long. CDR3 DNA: TGTGCCAGCAGAGCTCAGGGTGGGAGCAATCAGCCCCAGCATTTT. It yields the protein CASRAQGGSNQPQHF.

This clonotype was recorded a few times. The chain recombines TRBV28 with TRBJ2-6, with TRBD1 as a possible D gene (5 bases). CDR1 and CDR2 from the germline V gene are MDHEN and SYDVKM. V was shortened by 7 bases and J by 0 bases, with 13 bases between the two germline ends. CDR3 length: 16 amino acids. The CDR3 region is CASKVQGDSGANVLTF. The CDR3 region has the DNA TGTGCCAGCAAAGTCCAGGGTGACTCTGGGGCCAACGTCCTGACTTTC.

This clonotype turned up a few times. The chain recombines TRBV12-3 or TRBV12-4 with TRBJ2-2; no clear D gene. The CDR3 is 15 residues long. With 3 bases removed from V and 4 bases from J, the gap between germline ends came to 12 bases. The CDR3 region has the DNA TGTGCCAGCAGTTTCGCGATAGCAGGCACCGGGGAGCTGTTTTTT. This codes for CASSFAIAGTGELFF.

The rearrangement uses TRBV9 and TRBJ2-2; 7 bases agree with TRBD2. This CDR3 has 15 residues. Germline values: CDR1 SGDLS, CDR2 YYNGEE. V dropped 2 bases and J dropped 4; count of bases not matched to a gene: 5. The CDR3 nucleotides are TGTGCCAGCAGCGTGAGCGGGGCTTTCACCGGGGAGCTGTTTTTT. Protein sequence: CASSVSGAFTGELFF.

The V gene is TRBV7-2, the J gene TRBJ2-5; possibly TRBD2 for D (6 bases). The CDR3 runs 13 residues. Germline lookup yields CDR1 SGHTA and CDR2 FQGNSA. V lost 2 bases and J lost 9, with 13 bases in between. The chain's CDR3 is CASSLKGGEAQYF. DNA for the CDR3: TGTGCCAGCAGCTTAAAAGGCGGGGAGGCCCAGTACTTC.

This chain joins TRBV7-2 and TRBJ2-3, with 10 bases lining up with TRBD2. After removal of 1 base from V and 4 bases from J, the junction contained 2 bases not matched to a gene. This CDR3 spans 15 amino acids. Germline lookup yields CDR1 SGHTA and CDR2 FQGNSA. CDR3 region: CASSLVAGGSDTQYF. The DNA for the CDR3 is TGTGCCAGCAGCTTAGTAGCGGGGGGCTCAGATACGCAGTATTTT. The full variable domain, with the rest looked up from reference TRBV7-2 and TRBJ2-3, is GAGVSQSPSNKVTEKGKDVELRCDPISGHTALYWYRQSLGQGLEFLIYFQGNSAPDKSGLPSDRFSAERTGGSVSTLTIQRTQQEDSAVYLCASSLVAGGSDTQYFGPGTRLTVL.